A single sample is the source of the 8 T cell receptor beta chains below, sequenced in a study of cytomegalovirus exposure and HLA in healthy donors (dated by TCRdb to the late 2010s). Libraries were made using the immunoSEQ multiplex PCR assay. A mixture of 60 forward primers for TCR Vbeta segments and 13 reverse primers for TCR Jbeta segments was used in the multiplex PCR. What TCRdb holds here is the immuneACCESS table cut down to in-frame rearrangements. Part of the clones is not present; checked against another copy, under half of the missing clones reflect an unresolved V gene, and the others are unexplained. In all, the sample holds some 150,000 clones, and over 75% of those were seen once. 0.66% of the sample is held by the ten biggest clonotypes. Sequencing was performed on PBMCs. The receptors here all came from a male donor in good health and CMV-seronegative.

The chain links TRBV5-1 to TRBJ2-5; D perhaps matches TRBD1 (6 bases). This CDR3 is built from 12 residues. Trimming took 3 bases from V and 11 from J, leaving 14 bases between them. Germline CDR1 and CDR2: SGHRS and YFSETQ. The CDR3 loop reads CASSSQGTEQYF. CDR3 sequence (DNA): TGCGCCAGCAGCTCACAGGGTACGGAGCAGTACTTC. Looking up the rest from reference TRBV5-1 and TRBJ2-5 gives the full variable domain: KAGVTQTPRYLIKTRGQQVTLSCSPISGHRSVSWYQQTPGQGLQFLFEYFSETQRNKGNFPGRFSGRQFSNSRSEMNVSTLELGDSALYLCASSSQGTEQYFGPGTRLLVL.

The V and J genes are TRBV30 and TRBJ1-6; 12 bases line up with TRBD1. CDR1 is GTSNPN and CDR2 is SVGIG in the germline V gene (reference sequence). The ends lost 3 bases at V and 8 bases at J; junction bases unmatched: 5. CDR3 size: 15 residues. The chain's CDR3 is CAWRGTGGADSPLHF. The CDR3, as DNA: TGTGCCTGGAGGGGGACAGGGGGCGCGGATTCACCCCTCCACTTT.

The chain has TRBV6-5 and TRBJ1-3; 8 positions match TRBD1. Germline V gene data show CDR1 as MNHEY and CDR2 as SVGAGI. CDR3 length: 14 amino acids. The ends lost 5 bases at V and 1 base at J; junction bases unmatched: 1. CDR3: CASSRTGSGNTIYF. The CDR3 DNA reads as TGTGCCAGCAGTCGGACAGGGTCTGGAAACACCATATATTTT.

The chain combines TRBV7-9 with TRBJ2-4; TRBD1 might be the D (5 bases). Trimming took 5 bases from V and 0 from J, leaving 11 bases between them. Germline CDR1 SEHNR, CDR2 FQNEAQ (reference sequence). The CDR3 totals 15 residues. In DNA, the CDR3 is TGTGCCAGCAGCATAGGGGCGTCAGCCAAAAACATTCAGTACTTC. Its protein product is CASSIGASAKNIQYF.

This clone occurred a few times. V is TRBV4-1 and J is TRBJ1-1; the D gene is possibly TRBD1 (6 bases). CDR1 and CDR2 (germline): MGHRA, YSYEKL. V gave up 5 bases and J gave up 6 bases, with 22 bases separating them. CDR3 length: 16 amino acids. The CDR3 DNA reads TGCGCCAGCAGCTCCCACGGGGCAGGGGTACTCGCTGAAGCTTTCTTT. Its protein is CASSSHGAGVLAEAFF.

In its sample, this clone was seen a few times. The V gene is TRBV4-2, the J gene TRBJ2-7, with TRBD2 matching over 13 bases. Germline V CDR1 and CDR2: LGHNA, YNFKEQ. The CDR3 covers 15 residues. V shed 4 bases, J shed 2 bases, and the junction held 2 bases outside the gene matches. CDR3 DNA sequence: TGTGCCAGCAGCCGCGGGACTAGCGGGGCCTACGAGCAGTACTTC. Protein: CASSRGTSGAYEQYF.

The chain recombines TRBV11-3 with TRBJ2-7; 9 nucleotides match TRBD1. The CDR3 extends over 15 amino acids. V was pared by 5 bases and J by 2 bases, with 7 bases of the junction left unmatched. Per germline, CDR1 SGHNT and CDR2 YENEEA. The CDR3 spells CASSPAGTGPYEQYF. CDR3 coding DNA: TGTGCCAGCAGCCCCGCCGGGACAGGGCCCTACGAGCAGTACTTC.

The chain couples TRBV28 to TRBJ2-6, with 8 bases lining up with TRBD1. The CDR3 has 17 residues. J lost 0 bases, V lost 3 bases, and 4 bases had no gene match. The germline V gene has CDR1 MDHEN and CDR2 SYDVKM. CDR3 loop: CASSFAGGRSGANVLTF. Here the CDR3 DNA reads TGTGCCAGCAGTTTCGCAGGGGGCCGCTCTGGGGCCAACGTCCTGACTTTC.